This TCR beta chain was documented in a study of metastatic and nonmetastatic thyroid tumors. Nobody among the patients had been given any treatment before thyroid surgery. Using MiXCR, TCRdb reanalyzed the PCR reads. This table holds 89,000 or so clones, 7.5% to 9% found once. Trimming left V 8 bases short and J 6 bases short, with 23 bases between. This CDR3 is 14 amino acids long. Germline CDR1 and CDR2: DFQATT and SNEGSKA (reference sequence). The source of this sequence is a female donor with papillary thyroid cancer or a benign thyroid nodule (not recorded which). Some clones in this sample may be carry-over from other donors' samples. Input material: blood. V is TRBV20-1 and J is TRBJ2-7; perhaps D is TRBD1 or TRBD2 (5 bases each). The chain's CDR3 is CSTILGLRGSEQYF. The DNA for the CDR3 is TGCAGTACTATACTGGGGCTGCGAGGGTCCGAGCAGTACTTC.